The entry below gives a single TCR beta chain sequence along with its context. This entry belongs to a study of tumor-infiltrating lymphocytes in oesophageal squamous cell carcinoma. The CDR3 spans 15 residues. The ends were cut back, 4 bases at V and 0 bases at J, with 7 bases in the middle. Looked up from germline, CDR1 is SGHTA and CDR2 is FQGNSA. TCRdb reanalysed the PCR reads using MiXCR and keeps one entry per CDR3 protein. The sample holds about 21,000 distinct CDR3 sequences; 36% are singletons and the top ten take around 10%. Sequencing was performed on esophageal tumor tissue. V usage is TRBV7-2 and J usage is TRBJ2-6; D not certain. The sequence derives from a male donor with esophageal squamous cell carcinoma. CDR3 sequence reads: CASSSQTSGANVLTF. Here the CDR3 DNA reads TGTGCCAGCAGCTCGCAGACCTCTGGGGCCAACGTCCTGACTTTC. Variable domain in full (rest from reference TRBV7-2 and TRBJ2-6): GAGVSQSPSNKVTEKGKDVELRCDPISGHTALYWYRQSLGQGLEFLIYFQGNSAPDKSGLPSDRFSAERTGGSVSTLTIQRTQQEDSAVYLCASSSQTSGANVLTFGAGSRLTVL.